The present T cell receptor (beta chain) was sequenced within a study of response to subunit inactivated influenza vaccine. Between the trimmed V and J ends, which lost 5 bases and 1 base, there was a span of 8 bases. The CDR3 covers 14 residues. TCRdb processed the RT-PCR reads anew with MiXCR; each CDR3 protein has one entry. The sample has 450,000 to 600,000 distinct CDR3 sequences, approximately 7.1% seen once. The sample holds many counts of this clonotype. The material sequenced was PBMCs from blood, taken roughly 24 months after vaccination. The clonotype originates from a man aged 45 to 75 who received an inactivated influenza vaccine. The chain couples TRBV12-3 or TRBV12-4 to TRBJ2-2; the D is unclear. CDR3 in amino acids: CASSRTVNTGELFF. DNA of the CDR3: TGTGCCAGCAGTCGGACGGTGAACACCGGGGAGCTGTTTTTT.